This T cell receptor (beta chain) was sequenced for a study of vaccination and CD4 T cells after COVID-19. Specified treatment: approximately 9-day PBMC culture with coronavirus spike peptide pools or control peptides (ViraFEST assay). Note on this clonotype: Its antigen is unknown.

CD4+ T cells that had been cultured provided DNA sequenced with the Oncomine TCR Beta short-read assay. One entry per CDR3 protein, called by TCRdb with MiXCR from the PCR reads. The sample includes 20,000 to 25,000 distinct CDR3 sequences, approximately 57% of them seen just once. Source: CD4+ T cells from blood, cultured in vitro, taken after SARS-CoV-2 vaccination. This receptor was identified in a human donor who received a COVID-19 vaccine.

CDR3 nucleotide sequence: TGTGCCAGCAGCCGCTCGGGGGAACAGCCCCAGCATTTT. This encodes CASSRSGEQPQHF. The chain joins TRBV7-2 to TRBJ1-5; D possibly corresponds to TRBD1 (5 bases). V gave up 5 bases and J gave up 7 bases, with 12 bases separating them. The length of the CDR3 is 13 residues. From germline, CDR1 is SGHTA and CDR2 FQGNSA.